This T cell receptor beta chain was sequenced in a study of blood T cell repertoires in COVID-19. About the study: Material from acute and convalescent COVID-19 was sourced from the United States, Italy and Spain. Sources were T cells, B-cell-depleted T cells, or PBMCs; the material itself was cDNA or gDNA.

CDR3 length: 13 amino acids. Germline CDR1 and CDR2: SEHNR and FQNEAQ (reference sequence). V was clipped by 3 bases and J by 6 bases, with 9 bases between them. Patients at the Seattle site were enrolled during active infection and followed longitudinally. As handled by the study authors: Amplification of reference gene primers was used by the study to estimate nucleated cell counts. Sequencing used immunoSEQ multiplex PCR; TCRdb keeps in-frame clones, though not all of them. The DNA was the basis for D and trimming; V, J and clone size are from that table. The sample holds just over 300,000 clones, about 90% seen once.

V usage is TRBV7-9 and J usage is TRBJ2-1, with TRBD1 as a possible D gene (6 bases). The receptor comes from a woman in her 30s with COVID-19, enrolled during active disease. Sequenced sample: peripheral blood. The CDR3: CASSFTGSNEQFF. CDR3 nucleotide sequence: TGTGCCAGCAGCTTTACAGGGTCCAATGAGCAGTTCTTC.